Below are 2 T cell receptor beta chains sequenced from a single sample in a study of cytotoxic CD8 clonotypes in ibrutinib-treated CLL. Produced via immunoSEQ multiplex PCR; TCRdb's table is partial and in-frame only. In the table there are around 250,000 clones, roughly 70% of which are singletons. Sequenced material: PBMCs, taken after 24 months of ibrutinib treatment. The receptors were sampled from a human donor with chronic lymphocytic leukemia.

The J gene is TRBJ1-4, the V gene TRBV27; no clear D. V was clipped by 2 bases and J by 0 bases, with 13 bases between them. The CDR3 runs to 17 residues. Looked up from germline, CDR1 is MNHEY and CDR2 is SMNVEV (reference sequence). The CDR3: CASSLRPPTATNEKLFF. CDR3 DNA: TGTGCCAGCAGTTTACGACCGCCAACTGCAACTAATGAAAAACTGTTTTTT.

The V gene is TRBV5-1, the J gene TRBJ2-2; 7 nucleotides match TRBD1. The CDR3 contains 18 residues. From germline, CDR1 is SGHRS and CDR2 YFSETQ. With V trimmed by 1 base and J by 1 base, 10 bases remained unmatched. CDR3 residues: CASSLMVPGQMNTGELFF. The CDR3 region has the DNA TGCGCCAGCAGCTTGATGGTGCCGGGACAGATGAACACCGGGGAGCTGTTTTTT.